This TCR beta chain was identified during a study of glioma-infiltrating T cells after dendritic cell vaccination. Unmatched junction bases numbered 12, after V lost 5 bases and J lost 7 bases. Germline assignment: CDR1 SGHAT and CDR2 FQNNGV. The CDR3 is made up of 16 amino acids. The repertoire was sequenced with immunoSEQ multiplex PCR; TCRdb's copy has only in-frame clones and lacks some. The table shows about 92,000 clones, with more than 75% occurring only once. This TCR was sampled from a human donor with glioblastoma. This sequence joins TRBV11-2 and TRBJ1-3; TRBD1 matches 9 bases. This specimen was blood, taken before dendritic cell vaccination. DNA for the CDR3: TGTGCCAGCAGCGTGCGACAGGGGGAAAATGGGAACACCATATATTTT. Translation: CASSVRQGENGNTIYF.